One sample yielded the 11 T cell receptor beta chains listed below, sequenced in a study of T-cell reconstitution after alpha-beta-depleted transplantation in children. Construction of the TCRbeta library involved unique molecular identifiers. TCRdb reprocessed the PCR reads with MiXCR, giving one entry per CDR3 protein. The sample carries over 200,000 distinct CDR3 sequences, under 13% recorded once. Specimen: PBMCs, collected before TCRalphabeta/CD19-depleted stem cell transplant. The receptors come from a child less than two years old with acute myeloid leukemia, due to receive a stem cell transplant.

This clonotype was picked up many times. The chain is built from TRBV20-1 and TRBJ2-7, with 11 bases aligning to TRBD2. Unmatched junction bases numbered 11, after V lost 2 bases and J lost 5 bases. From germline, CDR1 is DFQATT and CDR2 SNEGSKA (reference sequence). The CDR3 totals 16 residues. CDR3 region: CSARSPLSGRAHEQYF. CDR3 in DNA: TGCAGTGCTAGATCCCCTCTTAGCGGGAGGGCGCACGAGCAGTACTTC.

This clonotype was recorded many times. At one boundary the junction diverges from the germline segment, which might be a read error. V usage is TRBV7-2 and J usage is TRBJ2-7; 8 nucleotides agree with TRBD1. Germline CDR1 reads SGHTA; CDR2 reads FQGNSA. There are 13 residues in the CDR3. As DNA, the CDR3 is TGTGCCAGCAGCTTAGGATTTAGGGGACAGGCCCTTTTT. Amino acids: CASSLGFRGQALF.

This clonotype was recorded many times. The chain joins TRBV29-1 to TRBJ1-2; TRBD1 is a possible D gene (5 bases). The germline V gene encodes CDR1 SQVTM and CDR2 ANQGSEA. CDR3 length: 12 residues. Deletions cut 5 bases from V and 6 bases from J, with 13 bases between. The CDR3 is CSVQHTDNGYTF. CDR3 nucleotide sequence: TGCAGCGTTCAGCATACGGACAATGGCTACACCTTC.

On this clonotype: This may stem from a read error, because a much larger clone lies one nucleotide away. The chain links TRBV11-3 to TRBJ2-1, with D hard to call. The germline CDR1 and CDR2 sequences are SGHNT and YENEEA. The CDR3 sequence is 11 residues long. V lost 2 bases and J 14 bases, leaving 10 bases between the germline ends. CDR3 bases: TGTGCCAGCAGCTTAAATATTATCAAGTTCTTC. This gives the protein CASSLNIIKFF.

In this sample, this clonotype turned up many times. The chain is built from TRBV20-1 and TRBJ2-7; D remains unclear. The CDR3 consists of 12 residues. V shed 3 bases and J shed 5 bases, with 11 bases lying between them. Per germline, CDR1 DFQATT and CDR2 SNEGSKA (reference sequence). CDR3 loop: CSASLEIHEQYF. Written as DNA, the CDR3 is TGCAGTGCTAGCCTAGAAATCCACGAGCAGTACTTC.

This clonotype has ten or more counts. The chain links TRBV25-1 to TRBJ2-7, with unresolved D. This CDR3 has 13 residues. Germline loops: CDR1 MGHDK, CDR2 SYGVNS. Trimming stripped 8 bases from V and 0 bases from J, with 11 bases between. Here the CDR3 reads CASGSLSSYEQYF. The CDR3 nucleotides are TGTGCCAGCGGGTCCCTGAGCTCCTACGAGCAGTACTTC.

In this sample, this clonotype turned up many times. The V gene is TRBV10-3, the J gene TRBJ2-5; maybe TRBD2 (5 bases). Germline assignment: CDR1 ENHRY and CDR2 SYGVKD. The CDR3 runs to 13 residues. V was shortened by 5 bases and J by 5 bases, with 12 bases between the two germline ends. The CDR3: CAISSNGGETQYF. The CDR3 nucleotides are TGTGCCATCAGTTCGAATGGCGGGGAGACCCAGTACTTC.

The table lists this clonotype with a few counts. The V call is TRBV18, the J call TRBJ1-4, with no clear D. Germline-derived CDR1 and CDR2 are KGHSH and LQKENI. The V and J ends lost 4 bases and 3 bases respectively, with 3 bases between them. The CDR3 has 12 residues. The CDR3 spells CASSLPNEKLFF. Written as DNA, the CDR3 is TGTGCCAGCTCACTCCCTAATGAAAAACTGTTTTTT.

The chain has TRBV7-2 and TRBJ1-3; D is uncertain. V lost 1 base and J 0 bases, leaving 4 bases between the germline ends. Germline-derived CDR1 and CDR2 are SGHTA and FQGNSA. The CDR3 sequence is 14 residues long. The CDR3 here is CASSLVYSGNTIYF. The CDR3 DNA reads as TGTGCCAGCAGCTTAGTATACTCTGGAAACACCATATATTTT.

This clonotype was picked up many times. The CDR3 reads CSVAPLGTVGDTAEKLFF. The CDR3 DNA sequence: TGCAGCGTTGCCCCCCTCGGGACAGTAGGTGATACAGCCGAAAAACTGTTTTTT. The V gene is TRBV29-1, the J gene TRBJ1-4, with TRBD1 identical over 7 bases. J was trimmed by 8 bases and V by 4 bases; bases with no gene match: 22. The CDR3 is made up of 18 amino acids. Germline-derived CDR1 and CDR2 are SQVTM and ANQGSEA.

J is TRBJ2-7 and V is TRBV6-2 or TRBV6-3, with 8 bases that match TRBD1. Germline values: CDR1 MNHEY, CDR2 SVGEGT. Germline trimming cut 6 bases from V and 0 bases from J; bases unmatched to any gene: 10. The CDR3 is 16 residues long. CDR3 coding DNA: TGTGCCAGCAGACTCCTCGCAGGGGGCGGCTCCTACGAGCAGTACTTC. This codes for CASRLLAGGGSYEQYF.